Sequencing of this TCR beta chain was carried out in a study of lymphopenia after photon versus proton radiotherapy. The CDR3 has 12 residues. Germline V gives CDR1 LNHDA, CDR2 SQIVND (reference sequence). Regarding the study as a whole: Oligoclonal CD8+ Temra expansion after nadir drove photon patients' diversity drop.

On this clone itself: Its specificity is unknown. One end of the junction is discordant with germline, which a read error may explain.

Clones were sequenced by immunoSEQ multiplex PCR, and TCRdb holds only the in-frame ones, with some missing. The sample yields over 50,000 clones, about 90% seen once. V is TRBV19 and J is TRBJ2-7, with D possibly matching TRBD1 (6 bases). This receptor was taken from a man aged 35-49 years with gastric cancer. The source material was peripheral blood, sampled from a patient treated with photon-based radiotherapy. The CDR3 DNA reads TGTGCCAGTAGGCAACCACAGGGCTTCTTTGCCTTC. This codes for CASRQPQGFFAF.